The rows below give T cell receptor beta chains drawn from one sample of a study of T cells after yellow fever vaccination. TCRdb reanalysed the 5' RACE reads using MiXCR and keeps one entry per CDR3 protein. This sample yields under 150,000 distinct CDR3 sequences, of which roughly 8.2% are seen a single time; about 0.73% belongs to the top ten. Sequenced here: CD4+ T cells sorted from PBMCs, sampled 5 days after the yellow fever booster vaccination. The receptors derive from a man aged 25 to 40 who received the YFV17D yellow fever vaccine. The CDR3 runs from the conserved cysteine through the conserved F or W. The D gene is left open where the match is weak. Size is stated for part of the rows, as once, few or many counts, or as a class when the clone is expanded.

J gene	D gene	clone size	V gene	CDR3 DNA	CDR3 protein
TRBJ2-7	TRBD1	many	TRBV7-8	TGTGCCAGCAGCCTACAAGGACAGGGGGCCACCCACGAGCAGTACTTC	CASSLQGQGATHEQYF
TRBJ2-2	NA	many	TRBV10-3	TGTGCCATCAAGGAGGGTAGCCCGAGCACCGGGGAGCTGTTTTTT	CAIKEGSPSTGELFF
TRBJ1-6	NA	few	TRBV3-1	TGTGCCAGCAGCCAAGTTCGTCCCCCTACGAATTCACCCCTCCACTTT	CASSQVRPPTNSPLHF
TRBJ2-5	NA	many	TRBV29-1	TGCAGCGTGGTTCTAGAGGGGAAGACCCAGTACTTC	CSVVLEGKTQYF
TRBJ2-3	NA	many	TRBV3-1	TGTGCCAGCAGCCAGAGGGGTGGGCCAGATACGCAGTATTTT	CASSQRGGPDTQYF
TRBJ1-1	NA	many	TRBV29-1	TGCAGCGTTTGGAGTCTGAACACTGAAGCTTTCTTT	CSVWSLNTEAFF
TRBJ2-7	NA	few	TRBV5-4	TGTGCCAGCAGCTTCCTGCAGGGGACCTACGAGCAGTACTTC	CASSFLQGTYEQYF
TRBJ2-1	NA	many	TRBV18	TGTGCCAGCTCACCACTTGGCTCCTACAATGAGCAGTTCTTC	CASSPLGSYNEQFF
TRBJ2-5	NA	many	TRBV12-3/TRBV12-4	TGTGCCAGCAGTTACTCACGCCCTGACAGGTTGCAAGAGACCCAGTACTTC	CASSYSRPDRLQETQYF
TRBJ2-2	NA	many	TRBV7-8	TGTGCCAGCAGCTTAGGCCGGGCCGGGCCCGGGGAGCTGTTTTTT	CASSLGRAGPGELFF
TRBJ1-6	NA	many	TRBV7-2	TGTGCCAGCAGCTTAAATCGAGACACCCTCCACTTT	CASSLNRDTLHF
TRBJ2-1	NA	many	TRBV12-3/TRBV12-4	TGTGCCAGCAGTTCTACTATAAGACACGACAATGAGCAGTTCTTC	CASSSTIRHDNEQFF
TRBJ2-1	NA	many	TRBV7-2	TGTGCCAGCAGCTTAGTTGGGACTGAGCAGTTCTTC	CASSLVGTEQFF
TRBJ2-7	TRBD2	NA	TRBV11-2	TGTGCCAGCAGCTTATTTCCCCACCCCAGGAGGGAGGGCTATTACGAGCAGTACTTC	CASSLFPHPRREGYYEQYF
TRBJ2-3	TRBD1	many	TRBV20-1	TGCAGTGCTAGAGGAGGGACAGGGGGAGCCACAGATACGCAGTATTTT	CSARGGTGGATDTQYF
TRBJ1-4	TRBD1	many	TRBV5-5	TGTGCCAGCAGCTTGGTCGGACAGGGAAAGAATGAAAAACTGTTTTTT	CASSLVGQGKNEKLFF
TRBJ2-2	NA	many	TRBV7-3	TGTGCCAGCAGCTTAACGATGGCCGGGGAGCTGTTTTTT	CASSLTMAGELFF
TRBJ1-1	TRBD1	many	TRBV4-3	TGCGCCAGCAGCCAAGGAGACAGGGGGGGGACTGAAGCTTTCTTT	CASSQGDRGGTEAFF
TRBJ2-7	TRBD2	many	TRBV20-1	TGCAGTGCTACTAGCGGGAGTTGGAACGAGCAGTACTTC	CSATSGSWNEQYF
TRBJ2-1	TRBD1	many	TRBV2	TGTGCCAGCGGAAGACAGGGAGTCGATGAGCAGTTCTTC	CASGRQGVDEQFF
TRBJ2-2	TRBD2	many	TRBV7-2	TGTGCCAGCAGCGTCGGGAGGGGAAAGAACACCGGGGAGCTGTTTTTT	CASSVGRGKNTGELFF
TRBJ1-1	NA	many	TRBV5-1	TGCGCCAGCAGCTTGGCTGGGGGGAACACTGAAGCTTTCTTT	CASSLAGGNTEAFF
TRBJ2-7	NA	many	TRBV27	TGTGCCAGCAGTGGGAACCGGGCCTATAACGAGCAGTACTTC	CASSGNRAYNEQYF
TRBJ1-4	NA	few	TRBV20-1	TGCAGTGCCAACCGAGGTGAAAAACTGTTTTTT	CSANRGEKLFF
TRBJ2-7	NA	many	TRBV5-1	TGCGCCAGCAGCTCCTTAGTTAGCAGAGACTACGAGCAGTACTTC	CASSSLVSRDYEQYF
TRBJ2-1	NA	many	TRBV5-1	TGCGCCAGCACTCAGGGACTTTCGGATGGGTTCTCTAGTGAGCAGTTCTTC	CASTQGLSDGFSSEQFF
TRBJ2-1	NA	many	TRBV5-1	TGCGCCAGCAGCTTGCTGAGTAGCTCCTACAATGAGCAGTTCTTC	CASSLLSSSYNEQFF
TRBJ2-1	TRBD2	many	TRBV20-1	TGCAGTGCTAGACCGGCGGGGGTTACGGGTTACAATGAGCAGTTCTTC	CSARPAGVTGYNEQFF
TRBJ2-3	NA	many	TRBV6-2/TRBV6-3	TGTGCCAGCAGTTCCGTCGTTGGAGGGGAAGGCACAGATACGCAGTATTTT	CASSSVVGGEGTDTQYF
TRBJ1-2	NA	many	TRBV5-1	TGCGCCAGCAGCTTGGAGGACGGTCACTATGGCTACACCTTC	CASSLEDGHYGYTF
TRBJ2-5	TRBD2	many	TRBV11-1	TGTGCCAGCAGCTTCGGGCTAGCGGGAGGGTCGGGGGCAAGTCCGACCCAGTACTTC	CASSFGLAGGSGASPTQYF
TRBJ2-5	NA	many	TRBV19	TGTGCCAGTAGTATTGGCGGAGAGACCCAGTACTTC	CASSIGGETQYF
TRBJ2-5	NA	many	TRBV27	TGTGCCAGCAGTTTCGACTGGAGGCAAGAGACCCAGTACTTC	CASSFDWRQETQYF
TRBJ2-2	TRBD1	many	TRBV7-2	TGTGCCAGCAGCACCTACAGGGGAAACACCGGGGAGCTGTTTTTT	CASSTYRGNTGELFF
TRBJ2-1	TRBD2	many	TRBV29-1	TGCAGCGTTGATAGCGGGACCTCCTACAATGAGCAGTTCTTC	CSVDSGTSYNEQFF
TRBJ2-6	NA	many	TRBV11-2	TGTGCCAGCAGCTTAGAGGCCCTAAGGGCCAACGTCCTGACTTTC	CASSLEALRANVLTF
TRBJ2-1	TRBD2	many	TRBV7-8	TGTGCCAGCAGCGGGACTAGGTTTACCTACAATGAGCAGTTCTTC	CASSGTRFTYNEQFF